This TCR beta chain was identified in a study of OX40 agonist ivuxolimab in advanced cancers. The overall study: Three partial responders included one hepatocellular carcinoma patient and two cutaneous melanoma patients.

CDR1 and CDR2 from the germline V gene are SGDLS and YYNGEE. J gave up 1 base and V 4 bases, and 8 bases lay outside the gene matches. CDR3 length: 16 amino acids. TCRdb keeps only in-frame clones here, not all; method: immunoSEQ multiplex PCR. The sample lists over 100,000 clones, 90% occurring once. This chain connects TRBV9 to TRBJ2-7; 10 bases are a match to TRBD1. This TCR was sampled from an adult with an advanced solid tumor such as melanoma, head and neck, liver or kidney cancer. The source material was CD4+ or CD8+ T cells sorted from blood, sampled in a trial of the OX40 agonist ivuxolimab. CDR3 region: CASSSRGTGDSYEQYF. DNA for the CDR3: TGTGCCAGCAGCTCCCGCGGGACAGGGGATTCCTACGAGCAGTACTTC.